The 5 T cell receptor beta chains below all came from one sample that was sequenced in a study of T-cell memory formation after mild COVID-19 listed by TCRdb under 2021. Library preparation was by 5' RACE. Sequencing used an Illumina NovaSeq 6000. TCRdb's own reprocessing of the public reads used fastp at Q25 and MiXCR and kept productive beta chains. When rows share a CDR3 protein, they turn into one entry using the most common DNA and genes. This sample comprises 350,000 to 550,000 distinct CDR3 sequences, roughly 18% of them detected only once. 20% to 25% of the sample comes from the top ten. The sequenced sample consisted of PBMCs or a T cell subset sorted from them (not recorded which). The receptors originated from a man aged 18 to 35 who had mild COVID-19 (a few samples of this study predate the infection). The sample titles of this study are shuffled in the database, so cell type and time point are left out; the donor was told from shared clones.

The V gene is TRBV28, the J gene TRBJ2-1, with D tentatively TRBD1 or TRBD2 (6 bases each). Trimming stripped 4 bases from V and 3 bases from J, with 22 bases between. Germline V gene lookup returns CDR1 MDHEN and CDR2 SYDVKM. The CDR3 contains 18 residues. CDR3 region: CASSSSHPRGPDYNEQFF. As DNA, the CDR3 is TGTGCCAGCAGTTCATCCCATCCCCGGGGGCCAGACTACAATGAGCAGTTCTTC.

CDR3 protein: CASSSDPTGFGLGQYF. CDR3 DNA: TGCGCCAGCAGCTCGGACCCTACAGGGTTCGGGCTAGGGCAGTACTTC. The gene calls are TRBV5-1 and TRBJ2-7; D is perhaps TRBD1 (6 bases). Trimming took 3 bases from V and 9 from J, leaving 25 bases between them. The CDR3 spans 16 residues. CDR1 and CDR2 (germline): SGHRS, YFSETQ.

This clonotype was counted between two and nine times. The chain recombines TRBV7-3 with TRBJ1-6, with a weak D call TRBD1 (5 bases). Trimming removed 3 bases at V and 5 bases at J, with 8 bases between. Germline CDR1 SGHTA, CDR2 FQGTGA. The CDR3 loop spans 14 amino acids. CDR3 sequence reads: CASSLGTDNSPLHF. In DNA, the CDR3 is TGTGCCAGCAGCTTGGGGACGGATAATTCACCCCTCCACTTT.

The genes are TRBV18 and TRBJ2-1; 10 bases agree with TRBD1. CDR3 size: 15 residues. V dropped 5 bases and J dropped 5; count of bases not matched to a gene: 6. Germline loops: CDR1 KGHSH, CDR2 LQKENI. In nucleotides, the CDR3 is TGTGCCAGCTCATCAAGACAGGGGGCCCACAATGAGCAGTTCTTC. Its protein is CASSSRQGAHNEQFF.

This clonotype was detected a few times. The chain carries TRBV5-1 and TRBJ2-3; possibly TRBD1 for D (6 bases). Germline V gene data show CDR1 as SGHRS and CDR2 as YFSETQ. CDR3 size: 14 residues. V was shortened by 5 bases and J by 0 bases, with 10 bases between the two germline ends. The CDR3 coding sequence is TGCGCCAGCAGGGACAGCCTTAGCACAGATACGCAGTATTTT. Amino acid sequence: CASRDSLSTDTQYF.